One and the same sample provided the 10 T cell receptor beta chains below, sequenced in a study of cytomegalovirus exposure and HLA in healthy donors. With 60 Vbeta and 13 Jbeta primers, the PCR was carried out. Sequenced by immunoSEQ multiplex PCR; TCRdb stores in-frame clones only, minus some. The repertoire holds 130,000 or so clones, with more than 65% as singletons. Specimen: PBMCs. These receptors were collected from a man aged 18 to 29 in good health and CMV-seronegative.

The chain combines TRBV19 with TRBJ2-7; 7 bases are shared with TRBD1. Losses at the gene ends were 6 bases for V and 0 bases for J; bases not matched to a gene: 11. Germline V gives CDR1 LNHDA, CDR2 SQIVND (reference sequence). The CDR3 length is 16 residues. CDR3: CASSPRRQGGSYEQYF. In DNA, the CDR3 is TGTGCCAGTAGCCCCCGCCGACAGGGTGGCTCCTACGAGCAGTACTTC.

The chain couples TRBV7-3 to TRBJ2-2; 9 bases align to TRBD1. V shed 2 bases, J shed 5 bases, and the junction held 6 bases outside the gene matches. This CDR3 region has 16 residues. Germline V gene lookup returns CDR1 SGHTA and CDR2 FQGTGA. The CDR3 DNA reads TGTGCCAGCAGCTTAGGGACAGGGATAGGGACCGGGGAGCTGTTTTTT. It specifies CASSLGTGIGTGELFF.

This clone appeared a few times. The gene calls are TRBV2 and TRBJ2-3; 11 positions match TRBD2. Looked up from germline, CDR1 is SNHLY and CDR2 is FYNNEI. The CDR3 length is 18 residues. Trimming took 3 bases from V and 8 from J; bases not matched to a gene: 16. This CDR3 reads CASSDTRLAGGRACTQYF. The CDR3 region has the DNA TGTGCCAGCAGTGATACCCGGCTAGCGGGGGGTAGGGCCTGTACGCAGTATTTT.

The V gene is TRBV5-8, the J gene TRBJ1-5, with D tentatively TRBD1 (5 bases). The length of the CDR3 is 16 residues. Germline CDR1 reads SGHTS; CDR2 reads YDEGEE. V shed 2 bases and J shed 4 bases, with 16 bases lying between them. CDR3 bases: TGTGCCAGCAGCTTCTCCCCCAGGGCAATGAATCAGCCCCAGCATTTT. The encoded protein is CASSFSPRAMNQPQHF.

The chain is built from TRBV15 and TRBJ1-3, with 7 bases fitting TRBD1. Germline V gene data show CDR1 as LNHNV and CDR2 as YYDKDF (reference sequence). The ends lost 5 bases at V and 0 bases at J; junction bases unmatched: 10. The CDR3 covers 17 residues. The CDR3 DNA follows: TGTGCCACCAGCGATCCGGGACAGACCTCCTCTGGAAACACCATATATTTT. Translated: CATSDPGQTSSGNTIYF.

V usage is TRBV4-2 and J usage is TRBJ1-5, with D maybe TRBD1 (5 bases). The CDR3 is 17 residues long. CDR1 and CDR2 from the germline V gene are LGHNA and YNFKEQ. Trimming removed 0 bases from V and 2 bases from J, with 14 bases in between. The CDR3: CASSQELAGDRNQPQHF. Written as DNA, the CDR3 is TGTGCCAGCAGCCAAGAGCTCGCGGGGGATCGCAATCAGCCCCAGCATTTT.

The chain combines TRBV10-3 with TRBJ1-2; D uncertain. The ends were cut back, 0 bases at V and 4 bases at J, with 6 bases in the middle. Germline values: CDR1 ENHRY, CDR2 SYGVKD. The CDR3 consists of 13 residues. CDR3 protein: CAISESQFYGYTF. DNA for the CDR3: TGTGCCATCAGTGAGTCACAGTTCTATGGCTACACCTTC.

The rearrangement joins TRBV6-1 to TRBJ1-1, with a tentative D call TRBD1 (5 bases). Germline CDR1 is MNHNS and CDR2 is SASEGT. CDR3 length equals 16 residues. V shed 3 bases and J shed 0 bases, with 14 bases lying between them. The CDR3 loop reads CASSEERRGMNTEAFF. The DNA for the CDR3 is TGTGCCAGCAGTGAGGAACGGAGGGGAATGAACACTGAAGCTTTCTTT.

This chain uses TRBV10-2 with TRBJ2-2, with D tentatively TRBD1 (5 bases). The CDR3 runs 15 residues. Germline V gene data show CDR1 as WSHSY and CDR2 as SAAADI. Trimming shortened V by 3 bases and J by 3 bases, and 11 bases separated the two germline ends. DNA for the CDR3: TGCGCCAGCAGTGAAGGGCAGGGTTACACCGGGGAGCTGTTTTTT. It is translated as CASSEGQGYTGELFF.

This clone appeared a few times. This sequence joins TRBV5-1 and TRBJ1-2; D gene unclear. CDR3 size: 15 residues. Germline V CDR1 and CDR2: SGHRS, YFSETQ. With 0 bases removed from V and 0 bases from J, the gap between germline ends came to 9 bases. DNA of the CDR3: TGCGCCAGCAGCTTGGACCCCACGGCTAACTATGGCTACACCTTC. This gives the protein CASSLDPTANYGYTF.